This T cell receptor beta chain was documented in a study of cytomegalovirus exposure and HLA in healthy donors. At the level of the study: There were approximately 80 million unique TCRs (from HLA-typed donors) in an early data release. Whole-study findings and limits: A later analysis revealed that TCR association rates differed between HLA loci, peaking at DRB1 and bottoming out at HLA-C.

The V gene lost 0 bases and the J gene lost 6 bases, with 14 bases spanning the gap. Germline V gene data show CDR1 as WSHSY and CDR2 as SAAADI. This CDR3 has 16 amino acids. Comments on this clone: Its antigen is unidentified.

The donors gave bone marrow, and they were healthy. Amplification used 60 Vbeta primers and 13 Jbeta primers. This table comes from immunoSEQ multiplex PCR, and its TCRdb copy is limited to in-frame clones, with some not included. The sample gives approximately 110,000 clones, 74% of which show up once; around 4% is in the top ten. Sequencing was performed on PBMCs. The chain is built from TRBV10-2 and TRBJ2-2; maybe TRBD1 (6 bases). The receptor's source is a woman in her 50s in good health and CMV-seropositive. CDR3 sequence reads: CASSESYRVLSGELFF. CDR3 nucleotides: TGCGCCAGCAGTGAGTCGTACAGGGTTTTATCCGGGGAGCTGTTTTTT.